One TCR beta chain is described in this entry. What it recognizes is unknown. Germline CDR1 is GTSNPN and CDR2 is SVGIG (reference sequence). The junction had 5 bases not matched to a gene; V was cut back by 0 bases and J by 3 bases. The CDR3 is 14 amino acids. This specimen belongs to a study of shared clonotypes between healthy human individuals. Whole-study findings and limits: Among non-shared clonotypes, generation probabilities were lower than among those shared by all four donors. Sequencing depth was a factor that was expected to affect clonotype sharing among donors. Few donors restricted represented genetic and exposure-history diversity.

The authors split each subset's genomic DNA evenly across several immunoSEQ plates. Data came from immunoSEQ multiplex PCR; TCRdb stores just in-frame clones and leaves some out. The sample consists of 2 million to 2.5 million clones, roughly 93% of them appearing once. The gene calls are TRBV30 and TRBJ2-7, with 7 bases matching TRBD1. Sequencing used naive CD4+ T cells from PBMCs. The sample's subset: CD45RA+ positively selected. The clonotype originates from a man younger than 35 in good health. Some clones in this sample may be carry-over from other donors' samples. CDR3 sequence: CAWSVSTGSYEQYF. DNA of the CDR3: TGTGCCTGGAGTGTATCGACAGGGAGCTACGAGCAGTACTTC.